Presented here are 19 T cell receptor beta chains from one specimen sequenced in a study of blood T cells in healthy people across ages. Alongside a J-beta primer mix, a sample-barcoded 5' primer served in a second PCR lasting roughly 6 to 12 cycles. Using its own MiXCR run on the 5' RACE reads, TCRdb lists one record per CDR3 protein. The table lists 1.2 million to 1.5 million distinct CDR3 sequences, 42% of them singletons. Source material: blood. The receptor source for this set is a woman between 18 and 30 years old in good health.

This clonotype showed up just a few times. CDR3: CASSLPDRLGELFF. CDR3 DNA: TGTGCCAGCAGCCTGCCGGACCGGTTGGGGGAGCTGTTTTTT. The J gene is TRBJ2-2, the V gene TRBV3-1; D is unresolved. The germline V gene encodes CDR1 LGHDT and CDR2 YNNKEL (reference sequence). Trimming took 4 bases from V and 8 from J, leaving 14 bases between them. The CDR3 covers 14 residues.

This rearrangement joins TRBV20-1 to TRBJ1-6, with 10 nucleotides matching TRBD1. The germline CDR1 and CDR2 sequences are DFQATT and SNEGSKA (reference sequence). The ends lost 1 base at V and 9 bases at J; junction bases unmatched: 3. The CDR3 runs 14 residues. CDR3 protein: CSARGTGGTSPLHF. The CDR3 nucleotides are TGCAGTGCTAGAGGGACAGGGGGGACTTCACCCCTCCACTTT.

V is TRBV7-9 and J is TRBJ2-4; the D is unclear. CDR1 is SEHNR and CDR2 is FQNEAQ in the germline V gene (reference sequence). The CDR3 length is 14 residues. V was shortened by 0 bases and J by 5 bases, with 8 bases between the two germline ends. The CDR3 nucleotides read TGTGCCAGCAGCTTAGCGGGTCAGCAAAACATTCAGTACTTC. It encodes CASSLAGQQNIQYF.

This clonotype was recorded once. CDR3 DNA sequence: TGTGCCAGCAGTAAGGACTCCGACACCGGGGAGCTGTTTTTT. This encodes CASSKDSDTGELFF. V and J are TRBV7-9 and TRBJ2-2; possibly TRBD2 for D (5 bases). The ends were cut back, 6 bases at V and 3 bases at J, with 11 bases in the middle. The CDR3 covers 14 residues. The germline V gene encodes CDR1 SEHNR and CDR2 FQNEAQ (reference sequence).

The chain has TRBV28 and TRBJ2-7; D is ambiguous. The CDR3 consists of 13 residues. The germline gives CDR1 MDHEN, CDR2 SYDVKM. The V and J ends lost 6 bases and 0 bases respectively, with 9 bases between them. CDR3 protein: CASREKSSYEQYF. The CDR3 DNA reads as TGTGCCAGCAGGGAGAAGAGCTCCTACGAGCAGTACTTC.

This clonotype was found a few times. The chain is built from TRBV15 and TRBJ1-2; D not resolved. The ends were cut back, 8 bases at V and 8 bases at J, with 12 bases in the middle. The germline CDR1 and CDR2 sequences are LNHNV and YYDKDF (reference sequence). The CDR3 has 11 residues. CDR3 bases: TGTGCCACCGGTCAAGGCGGAGGCTACACCTTC. This sequence encodes CATGQGGGYTF. Filled out from reference TRBV15 and TRBJ1-2, the complete variable domain reads DAMVIQNPRYQVTQFGKPVTLSCSQTLNHNVMYWYQQKSSQAPKLLFHYYDKDFNNEADTPDNFQSRRPNTSFCFLDIRSPGLGDTAMYLCATGQGGGYTFGSGTRLTVV.

The chain couples TRBV5-1 to TRBJ2-5; D is ambiguous. Germline V gives CDR1 SGHRS, CDR2 YFSETQ. The CDR3 has 13 residues. V was trimmed by 5 bases and J by 5 bases, leaving 13 bases between them. CDR3 DNA: TGCGCCAGCAGGTCGGTTATCGGCGAGACCCAGTACTTC. Translation gives CASRSVIGETQYF.

This chain joins TRBV6-5 and TRBJ2-7; D possibly corresponds to TRBD2 (7 bases). Per germline, CDR1 MNHEY and CDR2 SVGAGI. V lost 6 bases and J lost 1, with 16 bases in between. The CDR3 sequence is 15 residues long. DNA for the CDR3: TGTGCCAGCAGCATAGGGGGGGTCGGGTCCTACGAGCAGTACTTC. Amino acids: CASSIGGVGSYEQYF.

This chain joins TRBV10-3 and TRBJ2-7, with D maybe TRBD2 (6 bases). The CDR3 covers 13 residues. With 6 bases removed from V and 7 bases from J, the gap between germline ends came to 16 bases. The V gene's germline CDR1 is ENHRY and CDR2 SYGVKD. The CDR3 DNA is TGTGCCATCAGCGGGGGTTTTGTCAGTGAGCAGTACTTC. This gives the protein CAISGGFVSEQYF.

The sample holds a few counts of this clonotype. The rearrangement joins TRBV7-9 to TRBJ2-3; no clear D. Trimming took 5 bases from V and 4 from J, leaving 19 bases between them. This CDR3 spans 16 amino acids. Germline assignment: CDR1 SEHNR and CDR2 FQNEAQ (reference sequence). This CDR3 reads CASSPSGGEGADTQYF. The CDR3 DNA reads as TGTGCCAGCAGCCCCTCTGGCGGAGAAGGTGCAGATACGCAGTATTTT.

CDR3 in amino acids: CASSLYGGLLNEQYF. CDR3 nucleotides: TGTGCCAGCAGCCTTTATGGTGGTTTACTAAACGAGCAGTACTTC. The chain couples TRBV5-8 to TRBJ2-4; the D is unclear. The J call may be in error: the DNA end matches TRBJ2-7 better. Germline loops: CDR1 SGHTS, CDR2 YDEGEE. CDR3 length: 15 residues.

In this sample, this clonotype turned up a few times. V and J are TRBV7-9 and TRBJ1-2, with D possibly being TRBD1 (5 bases). From germline, CDR1 is SEHNR and CDR2 FQNEAQ (reference sequence). The CDR3 is 14 residues long. V lost 8 bases to trimming and J lost 4 bases, with 17 bases between them. Written as DNA, the CDR3 is TGTGCCAGCGGGACCTCCGGCAGTGGCTATGGCTACACCTTC. Its translation: CASGTSGSGYGYTF.

Here the CDR3 DNA reads TGTGCCACCAGCAGAGTCGCGGGGGCCTCTCACAATGAGCAGTTCTTC. Translating gives CATSRVAGASHNEQFF. This chain links TRBV15 with TRBJ2-1, with D maybe TRBD2 (7 bases). The CDR3 extends over 16 amino acids. V lost 1 base to trimming and J lost 5 bases, with 15 bases between them. The V gene's germline CDR1 is LNHNV and CDR2 YYDKDF (reference sequence).

This clonotype showed up just a few times. The rearrangement uses TRBV10-3 and TRBJ1-2; 8 bases agree with TRBD1. This CDR3 has 14 amino acids. The V and J ends lost 7 bases and 0 bases, in that order; junction bases with no gene match: 4. The germline V gene has CDR1 ENHRY and CDR2 SYGVKD. The CDR3 protein is CAITGRGPNYGYTF. CDR3 nucleotides: TGTGCCATCACGGGCAGGGGGCCTAACTATGGCTACACCTTC.

This clonotype was found many times. The chain carries TRBV5-1 and TRBJ1-1, with D uncertain. This CDR3 region has 13 residues. Per the germline V gene, CDR1 is SGHRS and CDR2 is YFSETQ. Deletions cut 1 base from V and 1 base from J, with 5 bases between. The CDR3 coding sequence is TGCGCCAGCAGCTTGAAAGGGAACACTGAAGCTTTCTTT. This codes for CASSLKGNTEAFF.

This clonotype turned up a few times. This chain connects TRBV29-1 to TRBJ2-5; 7 bases agree with TRBD2. The CDR3 extends over 18 amino acids. The trim removed 3 bases at V and 5 bases at J, leaving 21 bases unmatched. The germline CDR1 and CDR2 sequences are SQVTM and ANQGSEA. In nucleotides, the CDR3 is TGCAGCGTTGAGACGATGGGGCTAGCGGTGGACCTGCGGGAGACCCAGTACTTC. As protein: CSVETMGLAVDLRETQYF.

The sample holds a few counts of this clonotype. The V and J genes are TRBV13 and TRBJ2-7; possible D gene TRBD1, 6 bases. This CDR3 is built from 15 residues. V was cut by 4 bases and J by 3 bases, with 16 bases left in between. Germline V gene sequence: CDR1 PRHDT, CDR2 FYEKMQ (reference sequence). The CDR3 region is CASSYHGTYLYEQYF. The CDR3 nucleotides read TGTGCCAGCAGCTACCACGGGACATATCTCTACGAGCAGTACTTC. The whole variable domain, remainder taken from reference TRBV13 and TRBJ2-7, is AAGVIQSPRHLIKEKRETATLKCYPIPRHDTVYWYQQGPGQDPQFLISFYEKMQSDKGSIPDRFSAQQFSDYHSELNMSSLELGDSALYFCASSYHGTYLYEQYFGPGTRLTVT.

The V and J genes are TRBV12-3 or TRBV12-4 and TRBJ2-7, with 7 positions matching TRBD2. CDR3 size: 15 residues. After removal of 3 bases from V and 5 bases from J, the junction contained 10 bases not matched to a gene. This CDR3 reads CASSFWGGTSNEQYF. The CDR3 coding sequence is TGTGCCAGCAGTTTCTGGGGGGGGACGAGCAACGAGCAGTACTTC.

This chain uses TRBV6-5 with TRBJ2-7; TRBD1 aligns across 11 bases. The CDR3 consists of 15 residues. In germline, CDR1 is MNHEY, CDR2 SVGAGI. The V and J ends lost 5 bases and 3 bases, in that order; junction bases with no gene match: 6. The CDR3 is CASSPGDRGFYEQYF. In DNA, the CDR3 is TGTGCCAGCAGTCCCGGGGACAGGGGGTTCTACGAGCAGTACTTC.